The T cell receptor (beta chain) under discussion was sequenced for a study of OX40 agonist ivuxolimab in advanced cancers. Profiled with immunoSEQ multiplex PCR; TCRdb holds only in-frame clones, not every one. The profile covers 50,000 to 70,000 clones, with roughly nine tenths appearing a single time and 14% taken by the ten largest. CDR3 length equals 12 residues. Trimming cost V 3 bases and J 4 bases, with 7 bases left between them. From germline, CDR1 is MNHNS and CDR2 SASEGT. The rearrangement joins TRBV6-1 to TRBJ2-7; D is ambiguous. The TCR was taken from an adult with an advanced solid tumor such as melanoma, head and neck, liver or kidney cancer. This material consisted of CD4+ or CD8+ T cells sorted from blood, taken in a trial of the OX40 agonist ivuxolimab. The CDR3 loop reads CASSDAWYEQYF. Here the CDR3 DNA reads TGTGCCAGCAGTGACGCATGGTACGAGCAGTACTTC.